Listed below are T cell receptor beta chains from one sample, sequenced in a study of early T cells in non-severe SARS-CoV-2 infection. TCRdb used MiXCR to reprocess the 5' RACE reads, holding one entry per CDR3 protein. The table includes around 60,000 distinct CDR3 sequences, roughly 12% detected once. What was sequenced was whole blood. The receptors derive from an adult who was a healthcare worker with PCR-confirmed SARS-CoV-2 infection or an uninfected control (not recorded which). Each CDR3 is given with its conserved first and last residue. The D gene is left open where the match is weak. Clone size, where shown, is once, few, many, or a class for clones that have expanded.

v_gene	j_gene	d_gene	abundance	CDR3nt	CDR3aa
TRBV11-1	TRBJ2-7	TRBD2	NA	TGTGCCAGCAGCTCATGGCAGCGGGAGGGTTACGAGCAGTACTTC	CASSSWQREGYEQYF
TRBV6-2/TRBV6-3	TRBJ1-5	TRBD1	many	TGTGCCAGCAGTCCGCTGGACAGGGGTCTAAATCAGCCCCAGCATTTT	CASSPLDRGLNQPQHF
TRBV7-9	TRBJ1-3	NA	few	TGTGCCAGCAGCTTAGATGGCCGAGCCTCTGGAAACACCATATATTTT	CASSLDGRASGNTIYF
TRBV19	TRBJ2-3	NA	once	TGTGCCAGTAGTTCCGAGAGGGACGGCACAGATACGCAGTATTTT	CASSSERDGTDTQYF
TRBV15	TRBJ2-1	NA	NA	TGTGCCACCAGCAGCTCGAGGGCGGGTGAGCAGTTCTTC	CATSSSRAGEQFF
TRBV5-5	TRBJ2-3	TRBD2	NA	TGTGCCAGCAGCTTGGGTTGGGGCGGGAGCCGGCCAGATACGCAGTATTTT	CASSLGWGGSRPDTQYF
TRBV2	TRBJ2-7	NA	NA	TGTGCCAGCAGCACTCTGTACGAGCAGTACTTC	CASSTLYEQYF
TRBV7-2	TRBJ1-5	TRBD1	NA	TGTGCCAGCAGCCCCTGGGACAGGGCTAGCAATCAGCCCCAGCATTTT	CASSPWDRASNQPQHF
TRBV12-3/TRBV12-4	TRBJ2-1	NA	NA	TGTGCCAGCAGTCTAAGGGGGGAAGGGTACAATGAGCAGTTCTTC	CASSLRGEGYNEQFF
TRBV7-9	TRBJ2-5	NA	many	TGTGCCAGCAGCAAGGATAGGAGGGAGACCCAGTACTTC	CASSKDRRETQYF
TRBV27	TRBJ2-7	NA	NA	TGTGCCAGCAGTTTCTCCGGCCCCCTAGGGGAGCAGTACTTC	CASSFSGPLGEQYF
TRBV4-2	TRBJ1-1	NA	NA	TGTGCCAGCAGCCAAGATCTGACGGTTACTGAAGCTTTCTTT	CASSQDLTVTEAFF
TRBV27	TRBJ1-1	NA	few	TGTGCCAGCAGTTTATCTGGGACCTTGAACACTGAAGCTTTCTTT	CASSLSGTLNTEAFF
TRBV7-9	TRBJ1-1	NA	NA	TGTGCCAGCAGCTTATTAGCTATGAACACTGAAGCTTTCTTT	CASSLLAMNTEAFF
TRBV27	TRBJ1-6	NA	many	TGTGCCACCTCTGAGGCCAGGTATAATTCACCCCTCCACTTT	CATSEARYNSPLHF
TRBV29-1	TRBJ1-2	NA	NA	TGCAGCGTCAGGATGGGGGCCGACGGCTACACCTTC	CSVRMGADGYTF
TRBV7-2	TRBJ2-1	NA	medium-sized	TGTGCCAGCAGCTTGCAGGAGTCTCAGTTCTTC	CASSLQESQFF
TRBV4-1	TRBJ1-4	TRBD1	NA	TGCGCCAGCAGCCAGGACGTTCGCGGGACAGCCCCAACTAATGAAAAACTGTTTTTT	CASSQDVRGTAPTNEKLFF
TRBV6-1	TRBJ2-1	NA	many	TGTGCCAGCACCCGAGAACGCCTAGGTCGCAATGAGCAGTTCTTC	CASTRERLGRNEQFF
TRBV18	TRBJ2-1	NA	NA	TGTGCCAGCTCACCAAGTCGGTCTGAGCAGTTCTTC	CASSPSRSEQFF
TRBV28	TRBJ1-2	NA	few	TGTGCCAGCAGTGTCTCAACATATGGCTACACCTTC	CASSVSTYGYTF
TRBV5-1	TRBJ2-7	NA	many	TGCGCCAGCAGCTTACGAACGGCTTACGAGCAGTACTTC	CASSLRTAYEQYF
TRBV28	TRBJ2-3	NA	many	TGTGCCAGCAGTTTCCAGCAGGATACGCAGTATTTT	CASSFQQDTQYF
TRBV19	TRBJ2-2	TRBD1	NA	TGTGCCAGTACCCTCCGGGGGACAGGAAACACCGGGGAGCTGTTTTTT	CASTLRGTGNTGELFF
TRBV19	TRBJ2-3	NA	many	TGTGCCAGTAGTATTGGTCCGGGCACAGATACGCAGTATTTT	CASSIGPGTDTQYF
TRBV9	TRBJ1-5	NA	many	TGTGCCAGCAGCGTAGATGGGGGCGTTCAGCCCCAGCATTTT	CASSVDGGVQPQHF
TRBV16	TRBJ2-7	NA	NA	TGTGCCAGCAGCCAATTCTTCGACAGACGGGGCTCCTACGAGCAGTACTTC	CASSQFFDRRGSYEQYF
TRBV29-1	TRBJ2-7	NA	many	TGCAGCGTTTGGGACCAAACCACGTCCTACGAGCAGTACTTC	CSVWDQTTSYEQYF
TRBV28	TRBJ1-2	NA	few	TGTGCCAGCAGTTTTCTTGGATCTAGGGGTGGCTACACCTTC	CASSFLGSRGGYTF
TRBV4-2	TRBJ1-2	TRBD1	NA	TGTGCCAGCAGCCCCGAGATGACAGGGAGCTATGGCTACACCTTC	CASSPEMTGSYGYTF
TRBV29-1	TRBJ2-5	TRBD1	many	TGCAGCGTTGATTCAGGGGGAGAGACCCAGTACTTC	CSVDSGGETQYF
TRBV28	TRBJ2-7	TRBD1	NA	TGTGCCAGCAGTCCACAGGGGGGTGAGCAGTACTTC	CASSPQGGEQYF
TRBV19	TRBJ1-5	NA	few	TGTGCCAGTAGTCAGAAGGGGGTGCGGCAGCCCCAGCATTTT	CASSQKGVRQPQHF
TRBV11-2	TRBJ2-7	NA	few	TGTGCCAGCAGCCCCCTTAAGGGGCGAGGGGAGCAGTACTTC	CASSPLKGRGEQYF